Presented here are 4 T cell receptor beta chains from one specimen sequenced in a study of T cells after yellow fever vaccination. TCRdb independently ran MiXCR on the 5' RACE reads; one entry per CDR3 protein. The sample contains 300,000 to 400,000 distinct CDR3 sequences, around 10% of which appear only once. The specimen was CD4+ T cells sorted from PBMCs, collected 45 days after the yellow fever booster vaccination. These receptors came from a man between 18 and 29 years old who received the YFV17D yellow fever vaccine.

This clonotype was detected a few times. The chain combines TRBV20-1 with TRBJ2-5; perhaps TRBD2 as D (6 bases). Trimming removed 4 bases at V and 5 bases at J, with 11 bases between. From germline, CDR1 is DFQATT and CDR2 SNEGSKA (reference sequence). CDR3 length: 12 residues. The CDR3 protein is CSANQGGETQYF. The CDR3 DNA sequence: TGCAGTGCTAATCAGGGAGGCGAGACCCAGTACTTC.

The chain joins TRBV6-2 or TRBV6-3 to TRBJ2-2; D might be TRBD2 (5 bases). V dropped 7 bases and J dropped 0 bases, with 18 bases sitting between them. Germline V lookup: CDR1 MNHEY, CDR2 SVGEGT. The CDR3 extends over 17 amino acids. The CDR3 DNA reads TGTGCCAGCATCCACCGGCCGAGCGGCCCGAACACCGGGGAGCTGTTTTTT. The encoded protein is CASIHRPSGPNTGELFF.

The sample holds many counts of this clonotype. The chain is built from TRBV5-1 and TRBJ2-7, with D possibly TRBD1 on 6 matching bases. CDR3 length: 16 residues. Trimming stripped 5 bases from V and 1 base from J, with 19 bases between. Germline assignment: CDR1 SGHRS and CDR2 YFSETQ. In DNA, the CDR3 is TGCGCCAGCAGTCGACTTCCCGGGACACCTTCCTACGAGCAGTACGTC. This gives the protein CASSRLPGTPSYEQYV.

This clonotype was observed a single time. V is TRBV7-9 and J is TRBJ2-7; 7 nucleotides agree with TRBD1. Germline CDR1 is SEHNR and CDR2 is FQNEAQ (reference sequence). The CDR3 is 16 amino acids. V gave up 1 base and J gave up 1 base; unmatched junction bases: 7. The chain's CDR3 is CASSLEAGDSSYEQYV. The CDR3 coding sequence is TGTGCCAGCAGCTTAGAGGCTGGGGACAGTTCCTACGAGCAGTACGTC.